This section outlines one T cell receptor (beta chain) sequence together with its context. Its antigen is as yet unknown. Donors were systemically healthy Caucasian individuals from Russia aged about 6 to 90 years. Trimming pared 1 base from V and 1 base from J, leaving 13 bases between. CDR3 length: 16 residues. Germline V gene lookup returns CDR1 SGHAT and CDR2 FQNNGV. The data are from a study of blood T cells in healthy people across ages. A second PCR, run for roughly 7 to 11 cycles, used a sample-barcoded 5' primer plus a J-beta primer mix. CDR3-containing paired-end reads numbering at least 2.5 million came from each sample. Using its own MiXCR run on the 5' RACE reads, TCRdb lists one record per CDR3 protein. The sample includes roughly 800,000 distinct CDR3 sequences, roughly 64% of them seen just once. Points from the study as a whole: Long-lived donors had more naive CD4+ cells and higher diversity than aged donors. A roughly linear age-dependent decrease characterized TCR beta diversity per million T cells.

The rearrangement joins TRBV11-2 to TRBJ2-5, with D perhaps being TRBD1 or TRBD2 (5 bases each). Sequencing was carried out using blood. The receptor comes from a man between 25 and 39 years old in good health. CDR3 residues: CASSLVGTARQETQYF. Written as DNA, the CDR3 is TGTGCCAGCAGCTTAGTGGGGACCGCTCGCCAAGAGACCCAGTACTTC.